Sequencing of this T cell receptor (beta chain) was carried out in a study of metastatic and nonmetastatic thyroid tumors. Only a few counts were recorded for this clone. As handled by the study authors: Using the CDR3 differences seen across clinicopathological groups, the authors built a distant-metastasis classifier for papillary thyroid cancer, which was meant to discriminate distant-metastatic patients. TCRdb recomputed clones from the PCR reads via MiXCR. These V and J calls derive from TCRdb rather than the authors' analysis. Here the sample spans 30,000 to 35,000 clones, approximately 16% being singletons. None of the patients had undergone any treatment ahead of thyroid surgery. Source material: blood. This clonotype was obtained from a male donor with papillary thyroid cancer or a benign thyroid nodule (not recorded which). Some clones in this sample may be carry-over from other donors' samples.

The CDR3, as DNA: TGTGCCAGCAGTTTATGGGCAGCAGCTAATTCACCCCTCCACTTT. This translates into CASSLWAAANSPLHF. The chain joins TRBV28 to TRBJ1-6; D unclear. CDR1 and CDR2 from the germline V gene are MDHEN and SYDVKM. V lost 0 bases, J lost 6 bases, and 9 bases lay in between. This CDR3 spans 15 amino acids.